What follows is one T cell receptor beta chain and its context. Antigen: not known. A junction end diverges from the germline sequence, so it may reflect a read error. This sample stems from a study of cytomegalovirus exposure and HLA in healthy donors. Study-level background: Researchers previously reported finding roughly 120 million unique TCR beta sequences from 170 million or so T cells. Overall study results and limits: Evidence from a later analysis indicated that most CMV-associated TCR beta chains looked HLA-restricted. Using a false discovery rate of 0.05, a later analysis showed that approximately 16,000 TCR beta sequences were associated with HLA alleles. It was confirmed in vitro that a few of the CMV-associated chains were specific for CMV antigens.

The PCR contained 60 Vbeta and 13 Jbeta primers. The protocol was immunoSEQ multiplex PCR, while the TCRdb copy is restricted to in-frame clones and leaves out a portion. The table records over 50,000 clones, roughly 77% of them present only once. The CDR3 has 13 residues. From germline, CDR1 is SSHAT and CDR2 FNYEAQ (reference sequence). V usage is TRBV7-7 and J usage is TRBJ2-7, with 7 bases that match TRBD2. The sequence derives from a female donor in good health and CMV-seronegative. Sample: PBMCs. In DNA, the CDR3 is TGTGCTAGCAGCTTAGAGCGGGGAGGAGAGCAGTACTTC. Its translation is CASSLERGGEQYF.